This TCR beta chain was recovered during a study of T cell repertoires in cytomegalovirus infection. Looking at the study overall: Both recently identified HLA-C-restricted and well-studied HLA-B-restricted CMV epitopes were used in the study. Public TCR beta signatures indicated both CMV infection and matching HLA type.

As to this clonotype: Its antigen is not known.

The CDR3 is 13 amino acids. Per the germline V gene, CDR1 is GTSNPN and CDR2 is SVGIG (reference sequence). MiXCR, run by TCRdb on the reads, gives a single entry per CDR3 protein. This table has about 51,000 distinct CDR3 sequences, 15% to 25% appearing once. The receptor was isolated from a human donor in good health (CMV status not recorded). Some clones in this sample may be carry-over from other donors' samples. This sample comprised CD8+ T cells from cultured PBMCs, obtained from culture after CMV antigen stimulation. This chain connects TRBV30 to TRBJ2-1, with TRBD2 matching over 8 bases. As DNA, the CDR3 is TGTGCTGGCCAGCGGGAGAACTACAATGAGCAGTTCTTC. Protein product: CAGQRENYNEQFF.